This T cell receptor (beta chain) comes out of a study of graft-versus-host responses after intestinal transplantation. In the case of this clone: Its antigen is not known.

Clones were sequenced by immunoSEQ multiplex PCR, and TCRdb holds only the in-frame ones, with some missing. The sample holds 90,000 to 150,000 clones, about 95% seen once. Per the germline V gene, CDR1 is SGHNT and CDR2 is YENEEA. The V gene lost 5 bases and the J gene lost 5 bases, with 12 bases spanning the gap. CDR3 length: 13 residues. The source material was unstimulated CD8+ T cells sorted from spleen or lymph node cells, sampled before intestinal transplant. The chain carries TRBV11-3 and TRBJ2-5; maybe TRBD1 (5 bases). This receptor was obtained from a human donor who received an intestinal transplant. The CDR3 DNA is TGTGCCAGCAGCGGAGACAGTTCGGAGACCCAGTACTTC. Residues: CASSGDSSETQYF.